One and the same sample provided the 13 T cell receptor beta chains below, sequenced in a study of T cell changes during pregnancy in multiple sclerosis. Assay: immunoSEQ multiplex PCR; the TCRdb copy retains only in-frame clones and omits some. The sample consists of 90,000 to 100,000 clones, 92% of them appearing once. The material was peripheral blood, obtained in the first trimester of pregnancy. Source of these receptors: a female donor with multiple sclerosis, enrolled in a pregnancy study.

The CDR3 spells CASSLGQGRSYNEQFF. The CDR3 DNA is TGTGCCAGCAGCTTAGGACAGGGGAGATCCTACAATGAGCAGTTCTTC. V gene TRBV11-2 combines with J gene TRBJ2-1; 8 positions match TRBD1. CDR1 and CDR2 from the germline V gene are SGHAT and FQNNGV. Losses at the gene ends were 1 base for V and 1 base for J; bases not matched to a gene: 3. The CDR3 consists of 16 residues.

V gene TRBV12-5 combines with J gene TRBJ2-1; 9 nucleotides agree with TRBD1. This CDR3 comprises 16 residues. Per germline, CDR1 LGHNT and CDR2 FRNRAP. V was pared by 5 bases and J by 4 bases, with 9 bases of the junction left unmatched. CDR3 DNA: TGTGCTAGTGGTCCAGGGCCGGGACAGGGATACAATGAGCAGTTCTTC. Translated: CASGPGPGQGYNEQFF.

This CDR3 reads CASSVGAGTSTDTQYF. The CDR3, as DNA: TGTGCCAGCAGCGTAGGTGCGGGAACAAGCACAGATACGCAGTATTTT. The chain carries TRBV9 and TRBJ2-3; D is possibly TRBD2 (6 bases). The germline gives CDR1 SGDLS, CDR2 YYNGEE. This CDR3 has 16 amino acids. V was shortened by 0 bases and J by 0 bases, with 11 bases between the two germline ends.

The chain is built from TRBV10-3 and TRBJ2-4, with 8 bases fitting TRBD1. V dropped 10 bases and J dropped 7; count of bases not matched to a gene: 15. The CDR3 is 15 amino acids. Germline assignment: CDR1 ENHRY and CDR2 SYGVKD. In DNA, the CDR3 is TGTGCCACCTTCCCCGGGACAGGCGTCGGGAACATTCAGTACTTC. This gives the protein CATFPGTGVGNIQYF.

The rearrangement joins TRBV7-9 to TRBJ2-5, with TRBD2 matching over 10 bases. Germline V lookup: CDR1 SEHNR, CDR2 FQNEAQ (reference sequence). Trimming at V came to 5 bases and at J to 1 base, leaving 10 bases not matched to a gene. This CDR3 region has 17 residues. CDR3 in amino acids: CASSPQTASGSQETQYF. The CDR3 DNA is TGTGCCAGCAGCCCCCAGACGGCTAGCGGGAGCCAAGAGACCCAGTACTTC.

This clone was found once. The CDR3 here is CASSVGTGGYYGYTF. The CDR3 nucleotides read TGTGCCAGCAGCGTAGGGACAGGGGGATACTATGGCTACACCTTC. The rearrangement links TRBV9 to TRBJ1-2; TRBD1 matches 10 bases. The trim removed 0 bases at V and 3 bases at J, leaving 2 bases unmatched. The CDR3 has 15 amino acids. CDR1 and CDR2 from the germline V gene are SGDLS and YYNGEE.

The J gene is TRBJ2-1, the V gene TRBV18, with TRBD2 matching 8 bases. This CDR3 spans 16 amino acids. J lost 3 bases, V lost 0 bases, and 4 bases had no gene match. Germline V gene data show CDR1 as KGHSH and CDR2 as LQKENI. CDR3 nucleotides: TGTGCCAGCTCACCACCGTTTAGCGGGGACTACAATGAGCAGTTCTTC. Its protein is CASSPPFSGDYNEQFF.

J is TRBJ2-1 and V is TRBV10-3; D is possibly TRBD1 (5 bases). This CDR3 has 17 residues. Germline CDR1 ENHRY, CDR2 SYGVKD. The V end lost 10 bases, the J end lost 0 bases, and 22 bases lay between the germline ends. This CDR3 is CATLRAVENRSYNEQFF. Written as DNA, the CDR3 is TGTGCCACCCTCAGGGCTGTCGAGAACCGCTCCTACAATGAGCAGTTCTTC.

CDR3 sequence (DNA): TGTGCCAGTAGCCGGAGCTCCTACAATGAGCAGTTCTTC. The encoded protein is CASSRSSYNEQFF. V is TRBV19 and J is TRBJ2-1; no clear D. V was trimmed by 6 bases and J by 0 bases, leaving 6 bases between them. CDR3 length equals 13 residues. CDR1 LNHDA and CDR2 SQIVND come from the germline V gene (reference sequence).

This rearrangement joins TRBV25-1 to TRBJ2-1; 8 bases match TRBD1. Looked up from germline, CDR1 is MGHDK and CDR2 is SYGVNS. This CDR3 has 15 amino acids. Losses at the gene ends were 3 bases for V and 2 bases for J; bases not matched to a gene: 3. The CDR3, as DNA: TGTGCCAGCAGTGACAGGGGGCTTACCTACAATGAGCAGTTCTTC. Amino acid sequence: CASSDRGLTYNEQFF.

This chain uses TRBV5-5 with TRBJ1-5; D perhaps matches TRBD1 (6 bases). V shed 1 base and J shed 0 bases, with 17 bases lying between them. The CDR3 spans 18 residues. CDR1 and CDR2 (germline): SGHKS, YYEKEE (reference sequence). The chain's CDR3 is CASSLIPDSLYSNQPQHF. The CDR3 coding sequence is TGTGCCAGCAGCTTGATCCCGGACAGCCTATATAGCAATCAGCCCCAGCATTTT.

This rearrangement joins TRBV19 to TRBJ2-7; 14 bases match TRBD2. Germline V gene lookup returns CDR1 LNHDA and CDR2 SQIVND (reference sequence). The junction had 6 bases not matched to a gene; V was cut back by 5 bases and J by 6 bases. The length of the CDR3 is 15 residues. The CDR3 reads CASSLGLAGAFEQYF. The DNA of the CDR3 is TGTGCCAGTAGTCTGGGACTAGCGGGAGCTTTCGAGCAGTACTTC.

This clone was recorded once. V and J are TRBV6-1 and TRBJ1-1; D is perhaps TRBD1 (5 bases). Per the germline V gene, CDR1 is MNHNS and CDR2 is SASEGT. This CDR3 has 13 amino acids. V was trimmed by 8 bases and J by 4 bases, leaving 14 bases between them. The CDR3 nucleotides are TGTGCCAGCGGCTCAGGACAAGGCACTGAAGCTTTCTTT. Translated, it gives CASGSGQGTEAFF.